The 10 T cell receptor beta chains given below trace back to one sample, sequenced in a study of glioma-infiltrating T cells after dendritic cell vaccination. Libraries were prepared by immunoSEQ multiplex PCR; TCRdb keeps only in-frame clonotypes and omits some of them. Of 55,000 to 75,000 clones listed, approximately 83% are singletons. Time point indicated: after dendritic cell vaccination, including at tumor progression/relapse. The sequenced sample was blood, obtained after dendritic cell vaccination. Receptors originate from a human donor with glioblastoma.

The rearrangement links TRBV5-5 to TRBJ2-2, with 9 bases fitting TRBD2. From germline, CDR1 is SGHKS and CDR2 YYEKEE (reference sequence). J was trimmed by 7 bases and V by 3 bases; bases with no gene match: 7. CDR3 size: 15 residues. The CDR3: CASSSRTSVSGELFF. DNA for the CDR3: TGTGCCAGCAGCTCAAGGACTAGCGTTAGCGGGGAGCTGTTTTTT.

The chain uses TRBV30 and TRBJ2-7; perhaps TRBD1 as D (5 bases). The length of the CDR3 is 10 residues. CDR1 is GTSNPN and CDR2 is SVGIG in the germline V gene (reference sequence). V shed 7 bases and J shed 3 bases, with 7 bases lying between them. CDR3 sequence (DNA): TGTGCCTTAGGGGTCTACGAGCAGTACTTC. This codes for CALGVYEQYF. Based on the CDR3 plus reference TRBV30 and TRBJ2-7, the full variable domain is SQTIHQWPATLVQPVGSPLSLECTVEGTSNPNLYWYRQAAGRGLQLLFYSVGIGQISSEVPQNLSASRPQDRQFILSSKKLLLSDSGFYLCALGVYEQYFGPGTRLTVT.

This clone showed up just once. The rearrangement links TRBV5-1 to TRBJ2-1, with 11 bases lining up with TRBD1. CDR1 is SGHRS and CDR2 is YFSETQ in the germline V gene. This CDR3 spans 14 amino acids. Losses at the gene ends were 4 bases for V and 10 bases for J; bases not matched to a gene: 7. The CDR3 here is CASSQGTGGDEQFF. The CDR3 DNA reads as TGCGCCAGCAGCCAAGGGACAGGGGGTGACGAGCAGTTCTTC.

The gene calls are TRBV30 and TRBJ2-7; TRBD1 matches 8 bases. CDR1 is GTSNPN, CDR2 SVGIG, per germline (reference sequence). J was trimmed by 2 bases and V by 3 bases; bases with no gene match: 9. The CDR3 is 15 amino acids. The chain's CDR3 is CAWSAGTGTTYEQYF. The DNA of the CDR3 is TGTGCCTGGAGCGCCGGGACAGGAACCACCTACGAGCAGTACTTC.

The chain uses TRBV7-9 and TRBJ2-7, with D possibly TRBD2 on 6 matching bases. V gave up 5 bases and J gave up 2 bases, with 19 bases separating them. The CDR3 runs 16 residues. Germline V gene data show CDR1 as SEHNR and CDR2 as FQNEAQ (reference sequence). The DNA for the CDR3 is TGTGCCAGCAGCGCCGTTGACGGGACTGGGACCTACGAGCAGTACTTC. Translated: CASSAVDGTGTYEQYF.

This clone has more than one count but fewer than ten. This sequence joins TRBV7-9 and TRBJ2-5; possibly TRBD1 for D (6 bases). The CDR3 has 15 amino acids. The germline gives CDR1 SEHNR, CDR2 FQNEAQ (reference sequence). V was clipped by 5 bases and J by 5 bases, with 18 bases between them. The CDR3 coding sequence is TGTGCCAGCAGCAAAACCGGGACACCAGGGGAGACCCAGTACTTC. Protein sequence: CASSKTGTPGETQYF.

This clone is medium-sized in the sample. The chain joins TRBV7-2 to TRBJ1-5, with D perhaps matching TRBD1 (6 bases). The germline V gene encodes CDR1 SGHTA and CDR2 FQGNSA. CDR3 length equals 15 residues. V was trimmed by 2 bases and J by 3 bases, leaving 11 bases between them. The CDR3 loop is CASSLNGGLNQPQHF. The CDR3, as DNA: TGTGCCAGCAGCTTAAACGGGGGGCTCAATCAGCCCCAGCATTTT.

The rearrangement joins TRBV6-5 to TRBJ1-5; no definite D call. The length of the CDR3 is 15 residues. Trimming pared 4 bases from V and 1 base from J, leaving 11 bases between. Germline lookup yields CDR1 MNHEY and CDR2 SVGAGI. CDR3 in amino acids: CASSSGDRSNQPQHF. CDR3 DNA sequence: TGTGCCAGCAGTTCCGGAGATAGAAGCAATCAGCCCCAGCATTTT.

This clone was found a few times. V and J are TRBV2 and TRBJ1-2; TRBD1 matches 10 bases. J gave up 8 bases and V 1 base, and 7 bases lay outside the gene matches. This CDR3 is built from 15 residues. The V gene's germline CDR1 is SNHLY and CDR2 FYNNEI. The CDR3 loop is CASSEGRQGARGYTF. The CDR3 nucleotides read TGTGCCAGCAGTGAAGGCCGACAGGGGGCGCGGGGCTACACCTTC.

The rearrangement joins TRBV19 to TRBJ1-1; D is possibly TRBD1 (5 bases). Looked up from germline, CDR1 is LNHDA and CDR2 is SQIVND (reference sequence). The CDR3 spans 14 residues. Trimming took off 9 bases at V and 7 bases at J, with 21 bases between the two ends. The CDR3 protein is CASPRPGGSGEAFF. CDR3 in DNA: TGTGCCAGCCCCAGGCCCGGGGGTAGTGGTGAAGCTTTCTTT.